This T cell receptor (beta chain) appears in the sequencing data of a study of T-cell memory formation after mild COVID-19. Study-wide background: Clustering of TCRs was largely donor specific.

The length of the CDR3 is 14 residues. Germline V gene data show CDR1 as SGHKS and CDR2 as YYEKEE (reference sequence). V lost 0 bases and J lost 6, with 12 bases in between. This clonotype was seen more than once but under ten times. As yet, its antigen is unknown. A single record per CDR3 protein comes from TCRdb applying MiXCR to the 5' RACE reads. The sample consists of 300,000 to 400,000 distinct CDR3 sequences, approximately 15% of them appearing once. General observations from the study: Pre-infection memory showed some responding clones, and this suggested that cross-reactive memory joined. Clones that got smaller from day 15 to 85 had even CD4/CD8, while clones growing later tipped toward CD4+. Shrinking CD4+ clones were chiefly CM and EM; CD8+ ones were chiefly EMRA.

The TCR sequence derives from a man younger than 30 who had mild COVID-19 (a few samples of this study predate the infection). Cell type and time point are not known. The specimen sequenced was PBMCs or a T cell subset sorted from them (not recorded which). This chain connects TRBV5-5 to TRBJ1-1, with D possibly matching TRBD1 (6 bases). CDR3 DNA sequence: TGTGCCAGCAGCTTGGCCGGGGCAGGGGCTGAAGCTTTCTTT. Protein product: CASSLAGAGAEAFF. Based on the CDR3 plus reference TRBV5-5 and TRBJ1-1, the full variable domain is DAGVTQSPTHLIKTRGQQVTLRCSPISGHKSVSWYQQVLGQGPQFIFQYYEKEERGRGNFPDRFSARQFPNYSSELNVNALLLGDSALYLCASSLAGAGAEAFFGQGTRLTVV.